These 2 T cell receptor beta chains were sequenced from one sample in a study of post-analysis software for immune sequencing data. Overall study findings and caveats: TRBV segments more frequent in patients than in controls numbered about 5 and included TRBV5-6, TRBV5-1 and TRBV20-1.

For these TCRs, the target antigens are not known. TCR beta cDNA libraries included unique molecular identifiers. A single record per CDR3 protein comes from TCRdb applying MiXCR to the PCR reads. Here the sample spans approximately 250,000 distinct CDR3 sequences, just over 35% being singletons. The sample taken for sequencing was blood. Receptor source: a girl between 5 and 17 years old with multiple sclerosis.

This clonotype was counted ten times or more. The rearrangement uses TRBV7-9 and TRBJ2-7, with D perhaps matching TRBD2 (6 bases). In germline, CDR1 is SEHNR, CDR2 FQNEAQ (reference sequence). The CDR3 spans 12 residues. Trimming took off 5 bases at V and 5 bases at J, with 10 bases between the two ends. The CDR3 loop reads CASSQLANEQYF. In DNA form, the CDR3 reads TGTGCCAGCAGCCAGCTAGCGAACGAGCAGTACTTC.

This clonotype was observed a handful of times. A much bigger clone sits one base away, suggesting this may be a read error. V is TRBV10-3 and J is TRBJ2-1; the match to TRBD1 covers 8 bases. Germline V gives CDR1 ENHRY, CDR2 SYGVKD. Trimming cost V 5 bases and J 8 bases; bases outside gene matches: 8. CDR3 length: 14 residues. The CDR3 here is CAISQTGEHDEQFF. In nucleotides, the CDR3 is TGTGCCATCAGTCAGACAGGGGAGCACGATGAGCAGTTCTTC.